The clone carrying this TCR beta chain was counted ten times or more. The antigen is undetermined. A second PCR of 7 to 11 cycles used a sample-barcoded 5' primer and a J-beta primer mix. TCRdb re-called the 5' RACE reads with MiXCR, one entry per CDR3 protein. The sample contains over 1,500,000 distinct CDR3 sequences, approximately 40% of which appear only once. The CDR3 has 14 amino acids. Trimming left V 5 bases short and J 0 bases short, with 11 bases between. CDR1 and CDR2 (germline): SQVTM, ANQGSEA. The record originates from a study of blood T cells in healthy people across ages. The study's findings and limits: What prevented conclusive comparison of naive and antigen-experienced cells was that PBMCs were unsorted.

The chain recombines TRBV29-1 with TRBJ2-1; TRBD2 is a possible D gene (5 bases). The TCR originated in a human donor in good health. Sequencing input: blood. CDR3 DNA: TGCAGCGTTAGCGGTCTGCTCTCCTACAATGAGCAGTTCTTC. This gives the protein CSVSGLLSYNEQFF.